Listed below are T cell receptor beta chains from one sample, sequenced in a study of blood T cell repertoires in COVID-19. The repertoire was sequenced with immunoSEQ multiplex PCR; TCRdb's copy has only in-frame clones and lacks some. Among approximately 120,000 clones, around four fifths were seen once, and the ten largest hold 12%. Sequencing used peripheral blood. The receptors were sampled from a man aged 60 to 69 with acute or convalescent COVID-19. The conserved cysteine and the conserved F or W are not part of the CDR3 here.

J gene	V gene	CDR3 length	CDR3 protein
TRBJ2-7	TRBV7-3	13	ASSPQGRGSYEQY
TRBJ2-7	TRBV3-1/TRBV3-2	13	ASSQRGGGGYEQY
TRBJ2-1	TRBV5-8	14	ASSPTTSGRAWGQF
TRBJ2-2	TRBV2	13	ASRWMAGGAGELF
TRBJ2-3	TRBV9	12	ASSRTGGTDTQY
TRBJ2-2	TRBV28	11	ASSFFPTGELF
TRBJ2-7	TRBV4-1	13	ASSQGPSGSYEQY
TRBJ2-3	TRBV24-1	12	ATSGISSGDTQY
TRBJ2-3	TRBV2	12	ASTGTGRTDTQY
TRBJ2-5	TRBV28	10	ASIGGDKTQY
TRBJ2-7	TRBV9	14	ASSPRPGQESYEQY
TRBJ1-2	TRBV28	11	ASRLTGVGGYT
TRBJ2-2	TRBV30	14	AWSVSRTANTGELF
TRBJ1-4	TRBV5-1	12	ASSRDRGNEKLF
TRBJ2-1	TRBV2	13	ASSVLGTAYNEQF
TRBJ2-3	TRBV5-1	14	ASSSGQESGKRTQY
TRBJ1-2	TRBV28	12	ASRRAGLNYGYT
TRBJ1-2	TRBV7-2	15	ASSLAFRGQSNYGYT
TRBJ1-6	TRBV18	13	ASSPRTGDNSPLH
TRBJ1-5	TRBV6-5	11	ASSYNRGQPQH
TRBJ2-1	TRBV9	14	ASSVVGAGVGNEQF
TRBJ1-2	TRBV19	11	ASTTDRGGAYT
TRBJ2-7	TRBV11-2	13	ASSRLSGRGNEQY
TRBJ1-5	TRBV7-8	13	ASSFSSSMGQPQH
TRBJ2-7	TRBV2	11	ASSRQGRYEQY
TRBJ2-3	TRBV7-8	12	ASSLGGAPDTQY
TRBJ1-1	TRBV5-1	12	ASAWTGMNTEAF
TRBJ2-1	TRBV6-5	13	ASRHRDRHNNEQF
TRBJ2-7	TRBV29-1	12	SVEVDRGSREQY
TRBJ2-7	TRBV10-3	13	AISELLSVGHEQY
TRBJ1-2	TRBV10-1	11	ASSETGPYGYT
TRBJ2-7	TRBV6-5	14	ASSLTFGTGSGEQY
TRBJ2-3	TRBV7-2	10	ASSLSADTQY
TRBJ1-1	TRBV28	15	ASSSFRDKRMNTEAF
TRBJ2-7	TRBV25-1	15	ASSVKPGLAGDYEQY
TRBJ1-5	TRBV30	14	AWSVLRGGGNQPQH
TRBJ2-5	TRBV10-3	15	AISESFSGLAGETQY
TRBJ1-2	TRBV6-2/TRBV6-3	16	ASSKSFLGSSFSGGYT
TRBJ1-4	TRBV9	13	ASSVGGQSNEKLF
TRBJ2-2	TRBV19	14	ASSVQAGGPTGELF
TRBJ1-2	TRBV3-1/TRBV3-2	12	ASSQLQDRIPYT
TRBJ2-3	TRBV11-3	15	ASSRGASGSITDTQY
TRBJ2-3	TRBV5-1	13	ASSLGAGTTDTQY
TRBJ2-1	TRBV5-1	13	ASSLGLAGGNEQF
TRBJ2-4	TRBV11-2	14	ASSLRTGLTKNIQY